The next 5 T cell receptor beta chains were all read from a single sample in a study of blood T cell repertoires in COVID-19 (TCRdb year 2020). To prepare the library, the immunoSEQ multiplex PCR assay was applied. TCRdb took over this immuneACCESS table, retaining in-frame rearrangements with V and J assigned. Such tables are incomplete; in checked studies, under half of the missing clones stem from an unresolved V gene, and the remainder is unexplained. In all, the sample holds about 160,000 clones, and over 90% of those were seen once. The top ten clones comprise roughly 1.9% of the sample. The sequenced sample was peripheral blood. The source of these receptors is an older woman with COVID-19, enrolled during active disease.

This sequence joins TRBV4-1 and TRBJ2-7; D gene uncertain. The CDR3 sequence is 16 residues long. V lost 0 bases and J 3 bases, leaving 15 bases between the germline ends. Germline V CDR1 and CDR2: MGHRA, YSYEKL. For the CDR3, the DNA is TGCGCCAGCAGCCAAGATCCCAGGTCAGATTTCTACGAGCAGTACTTC. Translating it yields CASSQDPRSDFYEQYF.

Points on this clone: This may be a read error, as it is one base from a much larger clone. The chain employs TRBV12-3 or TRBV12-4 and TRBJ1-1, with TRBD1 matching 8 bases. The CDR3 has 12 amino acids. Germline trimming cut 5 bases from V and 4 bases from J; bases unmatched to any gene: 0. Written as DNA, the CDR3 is TGTGCCAGCAGTACAGGGGGCACTGAAGCTTTCTTT. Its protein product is CASSTGGTEAFF.

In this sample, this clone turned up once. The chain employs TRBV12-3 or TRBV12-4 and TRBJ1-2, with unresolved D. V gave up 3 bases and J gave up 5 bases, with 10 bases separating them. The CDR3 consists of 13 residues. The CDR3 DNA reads TGTGCCAGCAGTTTGCCGGAGGAATATGGCTACACCTTC. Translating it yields CASSLPEEYGYTF.

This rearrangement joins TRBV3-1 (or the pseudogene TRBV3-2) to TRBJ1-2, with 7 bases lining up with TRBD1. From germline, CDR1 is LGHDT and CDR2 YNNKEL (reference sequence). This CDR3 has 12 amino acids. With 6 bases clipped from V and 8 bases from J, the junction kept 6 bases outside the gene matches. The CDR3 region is CASSFQGVGYTF. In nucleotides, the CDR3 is TGTGCCAGCAGTTTTCAGGGGGTAGGCTACACCTTC.

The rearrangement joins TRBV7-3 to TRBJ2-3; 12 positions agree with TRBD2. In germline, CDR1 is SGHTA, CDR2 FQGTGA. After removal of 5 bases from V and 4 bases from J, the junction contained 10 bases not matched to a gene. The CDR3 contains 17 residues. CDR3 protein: CASSPTRTSGTADTQYF. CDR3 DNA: TGTGCCAGCAGCCCTACCAGGACTAGCGGGACTGCAGATACGCAGTATTTT.